The T cell receptor (beta chain) under discussion was sequenced for a study of neoadjuvant anti-PD-1 for oral cavity cancer. As for the study in general: Most patients had three to four biweekly doses of 3 mg/kg nivolumab before resection. Non-progressing patients received a fourth nivolumab dose near day 43, then surgery on days 50-56.

Patients were newly diagnosed with stage II-IVA oral cavity squamous cell carcinoma without prior systemic or radiation treatment. Analysis of PBMCs was direct, with no culture step. Measured with immunoSEQ multiplex PCR; TCRdb has only the in-frame clones, and not every one. The sample consists of fewer than 35,000 clones, about 87% of them appearing once. This CDR3 is built from 14 residues. Per germline, CDR1 ENHRY and CDR2 SYGVKD. The V and J ends lost 11 bases and 5 bases, in that order; junction bases with no gene match: 9. V is TRBV10-3 and J is TRBJ2-1, with 10 bases fitting TRBD1. The specimen comprised PBMCs, sampled before nivolumab (anti-PD-1) treatment. The source is a person aged 35-80 years with oral cavity squamous cell carcinoma. CDR3 residues: CAVNRDRGNNEQFF. CDR3 bases: TGTGCCGTGAACCGGGACAGGGGTAACAATGAGCAGTTCTTC.